Sequencing of this T cell receptor (beta chain) was carried out in a study of shared clonotypes between healthy human individuals. Here immunoSEQ multiplex PCR was the method, and the copy in TCRdb shows in-frame clones only, minus some. Of some 2.3 million clones in the sample, roughly 93% were seen once. This clone appeared once. Other DNA sequences in the sample encode the same CDR3. This CDR3 contains 11 residues. The V gene lost 1 base and the J gene lost 5 bases, with 3 bases spanning the gap. Germline V CDR1 and CDR2: SGHDN, FVKESK. The receptor was isolated from a man aged 18 to 29 in good health. Some clones in this sample may be carry-over from other donors' samples. V usage is TRBV14 and J usage is TRBJ2-7, with D unclear. Sequenced sample: naive CD4+ T cells from PBMCs. Subset indicated: CD45RA+ positively selected. The CDR3 bases are TGTGCCAGCAGCCAAGGTCACGAGCAGTACTTC. This translates into CASSQGHEQYF.